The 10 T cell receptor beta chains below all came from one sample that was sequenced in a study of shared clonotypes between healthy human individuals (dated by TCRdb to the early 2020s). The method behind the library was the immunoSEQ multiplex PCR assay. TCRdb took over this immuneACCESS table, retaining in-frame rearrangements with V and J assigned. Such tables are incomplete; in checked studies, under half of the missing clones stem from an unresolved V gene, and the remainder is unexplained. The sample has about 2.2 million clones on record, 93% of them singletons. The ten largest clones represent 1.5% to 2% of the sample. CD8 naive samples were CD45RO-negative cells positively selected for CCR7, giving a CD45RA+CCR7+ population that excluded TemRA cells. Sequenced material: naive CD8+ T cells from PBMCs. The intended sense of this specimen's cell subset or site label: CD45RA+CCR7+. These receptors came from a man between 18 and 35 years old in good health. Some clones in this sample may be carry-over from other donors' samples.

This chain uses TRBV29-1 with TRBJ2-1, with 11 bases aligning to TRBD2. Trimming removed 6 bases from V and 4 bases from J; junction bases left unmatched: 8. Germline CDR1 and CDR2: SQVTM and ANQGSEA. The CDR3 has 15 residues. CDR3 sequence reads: CSVVTSGSPYNEQFF. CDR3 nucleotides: TGCAGCGTCGTAACTAGCGGGAGTCCTTACAATGAGCAGTTCTTC.

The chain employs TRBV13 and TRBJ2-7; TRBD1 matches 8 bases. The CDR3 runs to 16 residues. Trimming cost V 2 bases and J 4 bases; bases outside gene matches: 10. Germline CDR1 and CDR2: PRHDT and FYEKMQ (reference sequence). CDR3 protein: CASSLSPGTGGYEQYF. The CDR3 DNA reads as TGTGCCAGCAGCTTAAGTCCGGGAACAGGGGGGTACGAGCAGTACTTC.

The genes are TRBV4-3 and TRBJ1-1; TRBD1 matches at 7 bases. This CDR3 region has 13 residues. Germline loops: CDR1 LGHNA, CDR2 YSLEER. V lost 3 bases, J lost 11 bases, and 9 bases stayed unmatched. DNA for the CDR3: TGCGCCAGCAGCCATCTCTTAGGGGGCTTGGCTTTCTTT. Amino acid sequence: CASSHLLGGLAFF.

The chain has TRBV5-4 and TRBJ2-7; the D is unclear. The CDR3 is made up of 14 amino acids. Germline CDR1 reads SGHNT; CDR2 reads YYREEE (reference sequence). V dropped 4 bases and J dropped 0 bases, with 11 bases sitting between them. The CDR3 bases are TGTGCCAGCAGCCACCTACCGGGCTCCTACGAGCAGTACTTC. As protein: CASSHLPGSYEQYF.

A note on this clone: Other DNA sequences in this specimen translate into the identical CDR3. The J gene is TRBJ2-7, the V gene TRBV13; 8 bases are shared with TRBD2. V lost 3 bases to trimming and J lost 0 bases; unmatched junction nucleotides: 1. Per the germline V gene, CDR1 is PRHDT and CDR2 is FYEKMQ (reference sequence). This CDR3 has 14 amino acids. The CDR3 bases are TGTGCCAGCAGCTTGGGGACTAGCTCCTACGAGCAGTACTTC. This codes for CASSLGTSSYEQYF.

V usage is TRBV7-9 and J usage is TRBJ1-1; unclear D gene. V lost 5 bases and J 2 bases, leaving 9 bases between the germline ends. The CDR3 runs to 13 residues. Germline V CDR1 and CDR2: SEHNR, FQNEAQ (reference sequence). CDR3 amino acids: CASSRRINTEAFF. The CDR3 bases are TGTGCCAGCAGCCGTAGGATTAACACTGAAGCTTTCTTT. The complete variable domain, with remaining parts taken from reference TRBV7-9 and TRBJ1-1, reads DTGVSQNPRHKITKRGQNVTFRCDPISEHNRLYWYRQTLGQGPEFLTYFQNEAQLEKSRLLSDRFSAERPKGSFSTLEIQRTEQGDSAMYLCASSRRINTEAFFGQGTRLTVV.

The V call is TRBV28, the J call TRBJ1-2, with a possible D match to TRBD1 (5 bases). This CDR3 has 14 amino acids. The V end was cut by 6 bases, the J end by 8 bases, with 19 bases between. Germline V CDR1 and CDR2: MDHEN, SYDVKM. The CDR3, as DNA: TGTGCCAGCAGCTTAAGGCCGGGGGGATGGGGCTACACCTTC. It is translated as CASSLRPGGWGYTF.

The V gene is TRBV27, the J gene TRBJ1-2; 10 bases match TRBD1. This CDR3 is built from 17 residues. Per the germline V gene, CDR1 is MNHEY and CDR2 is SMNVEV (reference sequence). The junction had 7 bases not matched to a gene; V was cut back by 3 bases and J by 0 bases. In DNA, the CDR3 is TGTGCCAGCAGTTTGCTCCGGGACAGGGGAACTAACTATGGCTACACCTTC. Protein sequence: CASSLLRDRGTNYGYTF.

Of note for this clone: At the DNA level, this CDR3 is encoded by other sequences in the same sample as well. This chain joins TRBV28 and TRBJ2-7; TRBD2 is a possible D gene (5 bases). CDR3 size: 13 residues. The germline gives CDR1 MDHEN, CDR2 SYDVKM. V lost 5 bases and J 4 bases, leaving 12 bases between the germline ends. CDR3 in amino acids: CASSPRTGYEQYF. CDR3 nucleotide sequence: TGTGCCAGCAGTCCGCGGACTGGATACGAGCAGTACTTC.

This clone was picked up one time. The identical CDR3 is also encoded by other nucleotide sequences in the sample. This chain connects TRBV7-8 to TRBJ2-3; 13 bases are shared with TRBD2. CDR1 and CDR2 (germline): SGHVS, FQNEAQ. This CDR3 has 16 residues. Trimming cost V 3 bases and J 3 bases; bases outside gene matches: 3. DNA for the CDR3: TGTGCCAGCAGCTTTGGACTAGCGGGAGTAACAGATACGCAGTATTTT. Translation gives CASSFGLAGVTDTQYF. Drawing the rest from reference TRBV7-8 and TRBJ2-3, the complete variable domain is GAGVSQSPRYKVAKRGQDVALRCDPISGHVSLFWYQQALGQGPEFLTYFQNEAQLDKSGLPSDRFFAERPEGSVSTLKIQRTQQEDSAVYLCASSFGLAGVTDTQYFGPGTRLTVL.